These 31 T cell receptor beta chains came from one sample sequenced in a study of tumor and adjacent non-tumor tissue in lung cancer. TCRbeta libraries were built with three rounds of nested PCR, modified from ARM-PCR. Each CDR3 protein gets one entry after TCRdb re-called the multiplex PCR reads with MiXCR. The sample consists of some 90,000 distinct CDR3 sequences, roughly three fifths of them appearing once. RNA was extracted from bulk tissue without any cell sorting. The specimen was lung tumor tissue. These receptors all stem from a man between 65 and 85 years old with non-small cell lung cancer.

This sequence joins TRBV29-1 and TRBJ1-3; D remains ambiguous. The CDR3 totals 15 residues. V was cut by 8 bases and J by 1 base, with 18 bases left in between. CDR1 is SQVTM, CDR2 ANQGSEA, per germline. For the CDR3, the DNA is TGCAGCATTAGGGCAGCCGCGAGTTCTGGAAACACCATATATTTT. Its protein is CSIRAAASSGNTIYF.

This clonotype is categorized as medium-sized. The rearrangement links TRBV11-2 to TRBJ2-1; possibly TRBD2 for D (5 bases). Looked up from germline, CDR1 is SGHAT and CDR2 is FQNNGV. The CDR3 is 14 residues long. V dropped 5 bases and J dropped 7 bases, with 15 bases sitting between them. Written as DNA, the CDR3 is TGTGCCAGCAGCCAAGGACTTTCGGGGAATGAGCAGTTCTTC. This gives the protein CASSQGLSGNEQFF.

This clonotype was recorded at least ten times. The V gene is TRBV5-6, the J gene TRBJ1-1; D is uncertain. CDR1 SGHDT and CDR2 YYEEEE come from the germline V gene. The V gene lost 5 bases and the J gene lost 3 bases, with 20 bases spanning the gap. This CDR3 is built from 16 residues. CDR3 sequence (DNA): TGTGCCAGCAGTCTTATGACGGTCTGGGAGTACACTGAAGCTTTCTTT. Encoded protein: CASSLMTVWEYTEAFF.

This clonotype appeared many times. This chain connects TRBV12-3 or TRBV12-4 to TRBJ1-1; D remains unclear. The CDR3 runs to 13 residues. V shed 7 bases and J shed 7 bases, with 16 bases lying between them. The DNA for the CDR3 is TGTGCCAGCACTCTCTCGCCCGGCGGTGAAGCTTTCTTT. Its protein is CASTLSPGGEAFF.

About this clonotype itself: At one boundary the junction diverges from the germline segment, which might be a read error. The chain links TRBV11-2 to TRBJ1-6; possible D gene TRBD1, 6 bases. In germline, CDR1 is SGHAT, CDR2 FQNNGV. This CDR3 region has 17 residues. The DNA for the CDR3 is TGTGCCAGCAGTGCGACGGGGAGGGGGGGTTATAATTCACCCCCCTACTTT. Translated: CASSATGRGGYNSPPYF.

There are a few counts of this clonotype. This CDR3 is CATSDPRGNTEAFF. The CDR3 DNA reads TGTGCCACCAGTGACCCTCGGGGGAACACTGAAGCTTTCTTT. The chain recombines TRBV24-1 with TRBJ1-1; D not resolved. This CDR3 comprises 14 residues. Per the germline V gene, CDR1 is KGHDR and CDR2 is SFDVKD. Trimming stripped 4 bases from V and 1 base from J, with 9 bases between.

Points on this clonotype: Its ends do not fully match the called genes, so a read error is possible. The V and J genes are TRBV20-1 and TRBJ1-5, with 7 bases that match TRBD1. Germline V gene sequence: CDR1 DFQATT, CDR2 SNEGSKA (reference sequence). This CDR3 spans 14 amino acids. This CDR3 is CSAAGQTYNQPRHF. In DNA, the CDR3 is TGCAGTGCGGCGGGACAGACTTACAATCAGCCCCGGCATTTT.

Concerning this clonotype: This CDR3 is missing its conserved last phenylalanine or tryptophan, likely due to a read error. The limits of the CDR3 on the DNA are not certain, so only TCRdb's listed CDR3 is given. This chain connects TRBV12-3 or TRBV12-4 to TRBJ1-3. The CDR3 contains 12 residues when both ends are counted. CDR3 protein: CASSLGWNTVYL.

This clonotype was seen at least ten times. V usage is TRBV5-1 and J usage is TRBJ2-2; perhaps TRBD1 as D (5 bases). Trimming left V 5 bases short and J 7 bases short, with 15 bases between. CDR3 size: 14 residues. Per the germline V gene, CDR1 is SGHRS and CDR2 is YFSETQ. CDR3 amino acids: CASRGGQGIGELFF. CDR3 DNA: TGCGCCAGCAGGGGCGGCCAGGGCATCGGGGAGCTGTTTTTT.

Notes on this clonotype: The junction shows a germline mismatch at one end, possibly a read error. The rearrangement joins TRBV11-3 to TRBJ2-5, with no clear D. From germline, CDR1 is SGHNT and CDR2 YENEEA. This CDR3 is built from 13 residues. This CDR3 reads CGSNPGLGETQYF. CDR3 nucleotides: TGTGGCAGCAACCCAGGCCTGGGAGAGACCCAGTACTTC.

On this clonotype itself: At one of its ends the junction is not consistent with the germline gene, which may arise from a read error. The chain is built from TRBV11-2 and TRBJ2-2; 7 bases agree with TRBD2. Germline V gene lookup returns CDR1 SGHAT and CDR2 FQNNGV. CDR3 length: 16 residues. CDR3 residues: CASSLDRLAPAGELFF. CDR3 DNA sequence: TGTGCCAGCAGTTTAGATCGACTAGCTCCGGCCGGGGAGCTGTTTTTT.

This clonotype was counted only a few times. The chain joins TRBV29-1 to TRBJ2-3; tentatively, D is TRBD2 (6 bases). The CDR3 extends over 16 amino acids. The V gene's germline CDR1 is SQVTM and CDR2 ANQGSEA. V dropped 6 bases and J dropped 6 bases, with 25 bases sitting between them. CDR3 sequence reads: CSVDGIIADDRDTQYF. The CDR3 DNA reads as TGCAGCGTGGACGGAATTATAGCGGACGATCGGGATACGCAGTATTTT.

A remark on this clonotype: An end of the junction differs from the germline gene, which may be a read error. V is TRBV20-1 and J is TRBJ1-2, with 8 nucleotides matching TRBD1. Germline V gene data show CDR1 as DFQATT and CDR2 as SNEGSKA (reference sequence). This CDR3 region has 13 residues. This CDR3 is CSAQGQGTYGHTF. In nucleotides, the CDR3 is TGCAGTGCCCAAGGACAGGGTACTTATGGCCACACCTTC.

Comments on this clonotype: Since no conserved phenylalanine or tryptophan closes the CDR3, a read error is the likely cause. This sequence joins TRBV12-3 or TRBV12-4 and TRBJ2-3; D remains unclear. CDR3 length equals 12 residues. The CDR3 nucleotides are TGTGCCAGCAGTACAGCGCGAGATGCGCAGTATTCT. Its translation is CASSTARDAQYS.

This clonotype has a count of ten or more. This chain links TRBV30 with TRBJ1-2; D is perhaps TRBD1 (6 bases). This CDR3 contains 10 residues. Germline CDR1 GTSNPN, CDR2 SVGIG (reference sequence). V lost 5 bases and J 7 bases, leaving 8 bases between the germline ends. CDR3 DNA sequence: TGTGCCTGGCAGGGGTTTGGCTACACCTTC. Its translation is CAWQGFGYTF.

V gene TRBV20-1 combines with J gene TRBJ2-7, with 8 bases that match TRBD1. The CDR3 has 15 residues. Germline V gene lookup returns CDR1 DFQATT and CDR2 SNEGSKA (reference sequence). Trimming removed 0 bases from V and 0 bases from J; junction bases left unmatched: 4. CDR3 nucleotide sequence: TGCAGTGCTAGAGACAAGGGACAGGCCTCCTACGAGCAGTACTTC. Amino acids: CSARDKGQASYEQYF.

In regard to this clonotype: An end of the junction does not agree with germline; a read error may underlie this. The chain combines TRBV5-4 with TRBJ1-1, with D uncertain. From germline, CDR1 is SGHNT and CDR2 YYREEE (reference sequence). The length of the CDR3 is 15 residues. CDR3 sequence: CASSSPEQFNTEAFF. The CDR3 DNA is TGTGCCAGCAGCTCGCCGGAACAGTTTAACACTGAGGCTTTCTTT.

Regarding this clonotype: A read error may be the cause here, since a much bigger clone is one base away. CDR3 loop: CASSSKSQGEQETQYF. The CDR3 region has the DNA TGTGCCAGCAGCTCAAAATCCCAGGGAGAGCAAGAGACCCAGTACTTC. The chain combines TRBV5-4 with TRBJ2-5; D might be TRBD1 or TRBD2, each matching 5 bases. The CDR3 length is 16 residues. V was clipped by 3 bases and J by 2 bases, with 17 bases between them. CDR1 SGHNT and CDR2 YYREEE come from the germline V gene (reference sequence).

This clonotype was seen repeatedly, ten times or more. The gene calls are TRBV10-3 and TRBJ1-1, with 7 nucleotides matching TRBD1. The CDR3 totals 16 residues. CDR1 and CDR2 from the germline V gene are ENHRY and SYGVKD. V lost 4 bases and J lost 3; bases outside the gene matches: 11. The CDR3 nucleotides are TGTGCCATCAGTGCCATTTTAGGGGGCGTTGACACTGAAGCTTTCTTT. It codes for CAISAILGGVDTEAFF.

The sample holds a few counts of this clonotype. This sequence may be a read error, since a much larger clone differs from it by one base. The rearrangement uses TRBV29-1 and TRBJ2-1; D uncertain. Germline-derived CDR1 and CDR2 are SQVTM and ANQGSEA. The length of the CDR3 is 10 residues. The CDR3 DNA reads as TGCAGGCCGATTTGCAATGAGCGGTTCTTC. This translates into CRPICNERFF.

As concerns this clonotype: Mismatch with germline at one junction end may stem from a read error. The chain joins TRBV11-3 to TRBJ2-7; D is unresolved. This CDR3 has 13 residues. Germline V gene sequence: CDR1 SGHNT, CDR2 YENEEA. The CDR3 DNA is TGTGCAAGCAGGTTAGAGGCCTGGGGTGAGCAGTACTTC. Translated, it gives CASRLEAWGEQYF.

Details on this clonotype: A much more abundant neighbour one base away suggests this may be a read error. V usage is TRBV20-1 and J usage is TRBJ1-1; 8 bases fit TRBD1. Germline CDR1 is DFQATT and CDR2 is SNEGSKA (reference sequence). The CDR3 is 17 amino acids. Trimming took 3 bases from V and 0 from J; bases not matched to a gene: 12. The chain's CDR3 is CSASDLLTGAVNTEAFF. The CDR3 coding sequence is TGCAGTGCTAGTGATCTCTTGACAGGGGCGGTGAACACTGAAGCTTTCTTT.

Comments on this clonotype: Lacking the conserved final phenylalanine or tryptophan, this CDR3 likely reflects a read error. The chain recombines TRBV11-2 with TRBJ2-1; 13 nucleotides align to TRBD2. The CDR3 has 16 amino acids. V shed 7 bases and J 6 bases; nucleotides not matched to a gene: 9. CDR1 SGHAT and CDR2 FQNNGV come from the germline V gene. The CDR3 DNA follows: TGTGCCAGCATCGGGACTAGCGGGGAAGGCTGCAATGAGCAGTTCTTA. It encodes CASIGTSGEGCNEQFL.

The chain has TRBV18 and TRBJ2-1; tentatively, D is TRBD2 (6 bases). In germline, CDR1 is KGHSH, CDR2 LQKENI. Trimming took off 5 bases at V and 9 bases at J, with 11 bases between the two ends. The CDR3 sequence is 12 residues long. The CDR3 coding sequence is TGTGCCAGCTCAATGAGGGACTTTGAGCAGTTCTTC. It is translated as CASSMRDFEQFF.

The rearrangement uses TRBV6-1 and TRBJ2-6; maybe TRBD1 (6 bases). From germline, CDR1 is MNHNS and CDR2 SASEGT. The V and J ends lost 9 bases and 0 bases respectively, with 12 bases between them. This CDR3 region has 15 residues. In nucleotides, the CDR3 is TGTGCCAGTGCCGAGGACAGCTCTGGGGCCAACGTCCTGACTTTC. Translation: CASAEDSSGANVLTF.

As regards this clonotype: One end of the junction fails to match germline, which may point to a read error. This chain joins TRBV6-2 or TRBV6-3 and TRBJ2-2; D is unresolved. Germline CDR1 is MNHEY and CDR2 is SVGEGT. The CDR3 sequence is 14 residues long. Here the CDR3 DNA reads TGTGCCAGCAGTTACTATCGAGGCACCGCTGAGCTGTTATTT. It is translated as CASSYYRGTAELLF.

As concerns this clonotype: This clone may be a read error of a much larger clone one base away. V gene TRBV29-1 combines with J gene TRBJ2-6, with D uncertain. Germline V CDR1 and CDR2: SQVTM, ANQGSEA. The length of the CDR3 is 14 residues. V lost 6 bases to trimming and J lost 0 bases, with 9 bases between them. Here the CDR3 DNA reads TGCAGCGTGGGCAGCCACTCTGGGGCCAACGTCCTGACTTTC. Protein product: CSVGSHSGANVLTF.

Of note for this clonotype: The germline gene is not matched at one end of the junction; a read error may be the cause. The CDR3 DNA follows: TGTGCCAACAGCTTAGCCTGTATGCAAGGGAGCAATCAGCCCCAACATTTT. Its protein product is CANSLACMQGSNQPQHF. The chain carries TRBV11-2 and TRBJ1-5, with no clear D. The CDR3 consists of 17 residues. Germline-derived CDR1 and CDR2 are SGHAT and FQNNGV.

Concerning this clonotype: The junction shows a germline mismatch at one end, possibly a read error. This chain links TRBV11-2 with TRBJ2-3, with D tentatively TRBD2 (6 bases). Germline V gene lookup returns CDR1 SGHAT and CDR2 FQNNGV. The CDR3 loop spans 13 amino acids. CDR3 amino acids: CAGSSGLTDTQYF. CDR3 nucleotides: TGTGCCGGCAGCTCGGGACTCACAGATACGCAGTATTTT.

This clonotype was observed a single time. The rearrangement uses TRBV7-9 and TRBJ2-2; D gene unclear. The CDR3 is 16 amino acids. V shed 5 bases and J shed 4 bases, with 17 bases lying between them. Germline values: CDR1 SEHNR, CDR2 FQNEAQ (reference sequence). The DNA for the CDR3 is TGTGCCAGCAGCGCCTGGGTACAGTGGGCCACCGGGGAGCTGTTTTTT. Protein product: CASSAWVQWATGELFF.

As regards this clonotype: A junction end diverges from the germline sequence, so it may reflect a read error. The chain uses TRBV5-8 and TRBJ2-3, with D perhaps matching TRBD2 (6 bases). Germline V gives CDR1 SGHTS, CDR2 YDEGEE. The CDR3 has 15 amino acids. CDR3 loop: CASSWGTRNTDTQYF. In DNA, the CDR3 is TGTGCCAGTAGCTGGGGGACTCGCAACACAGATACGCAGTATTTT.